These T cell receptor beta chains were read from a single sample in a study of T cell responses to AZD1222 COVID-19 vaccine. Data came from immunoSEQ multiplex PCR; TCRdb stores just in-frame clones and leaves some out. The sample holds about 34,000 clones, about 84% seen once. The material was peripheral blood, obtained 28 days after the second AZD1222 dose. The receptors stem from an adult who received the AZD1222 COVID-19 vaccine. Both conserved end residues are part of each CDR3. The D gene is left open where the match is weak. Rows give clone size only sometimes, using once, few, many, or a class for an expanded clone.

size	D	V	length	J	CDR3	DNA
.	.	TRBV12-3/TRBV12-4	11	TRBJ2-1	CASTRDNEQFF	TGTGCCAGCACCAGGGACAATGAGCAGTTCTTC
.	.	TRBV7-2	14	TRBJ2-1	CASSLYGLDNEQFF	TGTGCCAGCAGCCTGTATGGTCTTGACAATGAGCAGTTCTTC
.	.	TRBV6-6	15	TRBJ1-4	CASSYQGVSNEKLFF	TGTGCCAGCAGTTATCAAGGGGTGTCTAATGAAAAACTGTTTTTT
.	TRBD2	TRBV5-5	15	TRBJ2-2	CASSRTSEGTGELFF	TGTGCCAGCAGCCGGACTAGCGAGGGCACCGGGGAGCTGTTTTTT
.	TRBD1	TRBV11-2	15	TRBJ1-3	CASSSLRGRGNTIYF	TGTGCCAGCAGCTCACTGAGGGGGCGAGGAAACACCATATATTTT
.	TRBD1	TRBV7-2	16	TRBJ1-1	CASRRWTGRFYLGAFF	TGTGCCAGCAGACGATGGACAGGGCGTTTTTATCTTGGGGCTTTCTTT
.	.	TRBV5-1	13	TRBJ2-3	CASSLAHTDTQYF	TGCGCCAGCAGCTTGGCGCACACAGATACGCAGTATTTT
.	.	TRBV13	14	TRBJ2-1	CASSILEGGNEQFF	TGTGCCAGCAGCATACTCGAGGGAGGAAATGAGCAGTTCTTC
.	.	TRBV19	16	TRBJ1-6	CASSPRVQGLGSPLHF	TGTGCCAGTAGTCCGCGTGTCCAGGGCCTTGGTTCACCCCTCCACTTT
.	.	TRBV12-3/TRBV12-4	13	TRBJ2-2	CASSSVLAGELFF	TGTGCCAGCAGTTCGGTACTCGCCGGGGAGCTGTTTTTT
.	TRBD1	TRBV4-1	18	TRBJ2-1	CASSQDHGARGRRNEQFF	TGCGCCAGCAGCCAAGATCATGGGGCGAGGGGGCGAAGGAATGAGCAGTTCTTC
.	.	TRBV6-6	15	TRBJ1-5	CASSPPQYSNQPQHF	TGTGCCAGCAGCCCCCCTCAGTATAGCAATCAGCCCCAGCATTTT
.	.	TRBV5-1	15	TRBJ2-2	CASSPGVVPGGELFF	TGCGCCAGCAGCCCGGGCGTAGTCCCCGGCGGGGAGCTGTTTTTT
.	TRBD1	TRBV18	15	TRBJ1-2	CASSPPGTVFYGYTF	TGTGCCAGCTCACCACCGGGGACAGTGTTCTATGGCTACACCTTC
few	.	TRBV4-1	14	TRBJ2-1	CASSPLSKNNEQFF	TGCGCCAGCAGCCCGTTGAGCAAAAACAATGAGCAGTTCTTC
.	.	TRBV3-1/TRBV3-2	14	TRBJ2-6	CASRDLVGAGVLTF	TGTGCCAGCAGGGACCTGGTGGGGGCGGGGGTCCTGACTTTC
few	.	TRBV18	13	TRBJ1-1	CASSPPVRTEAFF	TGTGCCAGCTCACCACCCGTACGAACTGAAGCTTTCTTT
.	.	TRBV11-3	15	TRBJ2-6	CASSWRVAGANVLTF	TGTGCCAGCAGCTGGAGGGTCGCCGGGGCCAACGTCCTGACTTTC
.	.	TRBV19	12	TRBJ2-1	CASSMKVNEQFF	TGTGCCAGTAGTATGAAGGTAAATGAGCAGTTCTTC
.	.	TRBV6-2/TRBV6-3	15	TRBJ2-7	CASSYSKQGSHEQYF	TGTGCCAGCAGTTACTCGAAACAGGGAAGCCACGAGCAGTACTTC
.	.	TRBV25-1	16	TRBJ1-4	CASSDSRQSYNEKLFF	TGTGCCAGCAGTGATTCTCGACAGTCCTACAATGAAAAACTGTTTTTT
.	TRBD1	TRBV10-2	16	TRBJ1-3	CASSEFRQGPGNTIYF	TGCGCCAGCAGTGAATTTCGACAGGGGCCGGGAAACACCATATATTTT
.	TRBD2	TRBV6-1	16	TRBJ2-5	CASSEAFGRGQETQYF	TGTGCCAGCAGTGAAGCGTTCGGGAGGGGCCAAGAGACCCAGTACTTC
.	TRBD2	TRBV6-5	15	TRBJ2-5	CASDKALAGVETQYF	TGTGCCAGCGATAAAGCACTAGCGGGGGTGGAGACCCAGTACTTC
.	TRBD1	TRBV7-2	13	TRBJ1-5	CASSTQGNQPQHF	TGTGCCAGCAGCACACAGGGGAACCAGCCCCAGCATTTT
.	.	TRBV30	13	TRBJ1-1	CAWSPGPPTEAFF	TGTGCCTGGAGTCCAGGCCCCCCCACTGAAGCTTTCTTT
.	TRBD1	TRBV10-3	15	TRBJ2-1	CAIRPQGANINEQFF	TGTGCCATCAGACCACAGGGGGCAAATATTAATGAGCAGTTCTTC
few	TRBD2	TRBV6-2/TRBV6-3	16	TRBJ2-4	CASSYVRGTSVWIQYF	TGTGCCAGCAGTTACGTACGAGGGACTAGCGTTTGGATTCAGTACTTC
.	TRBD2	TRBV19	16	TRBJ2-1	CASRGTSGSGYNEQFF	TGTGCCAGTAGAGGGACTAGCGGGAGTGGCTACAATGAGCAGTTCTTC
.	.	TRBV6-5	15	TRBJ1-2	CASSYSKGSNYGYTF	TGTGCCAGCAGTTACTCGAAAGGCAGCAACTATGGCTACACCTTC
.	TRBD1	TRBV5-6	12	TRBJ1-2	CASSIGTGGYTF	TGTGCCAGCAGCATAGGGACAGGTGGCTACACCTTC
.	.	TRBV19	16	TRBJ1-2	CASSTTVGPANYGYTF	TGTGCCAGTAGTACCACCGTGGGGCCCGCTAACTATGGCTACACCTTC
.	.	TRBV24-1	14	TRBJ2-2	CATSFGGNTGELFF	TGTGCCACGAGCTTCGGCGGGAACACCGGGGAGCTGTTTTTT
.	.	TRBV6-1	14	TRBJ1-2	CASSEARQGYGYTF	TGTGCCAGCAGTGAAGCGCGCCAGGGCTATGGCTACACCTTC
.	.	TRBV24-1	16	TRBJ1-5	CATSDPDPPSNQPQHF	TGTGCCACCAGTGACCCCGACCCCCCATCCAATCAGCCCCAGCATTTT
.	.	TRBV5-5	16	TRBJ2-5	CASSPTPQGRRETQYF	TGTGCCAGCAGCCCAACCCCACAGGGCCGGCGAGAGACCCAGTACTTC
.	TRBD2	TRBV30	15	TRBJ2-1	CAWSNLGLANNEQFF	TGTGCCTGGAGTAATCTAGGACTAGCGAACAATGAGCAGTTCTTC
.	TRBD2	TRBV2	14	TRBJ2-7	CATKLAGGDYEQYF	TGTGCCACCAAACTAGCGGGGGGGGACTACGAGCAGTACTTC
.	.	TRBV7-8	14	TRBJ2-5	CASSLGGRRETQYF	TGTGCCAGCAGCTTAGGGGGACGGCGGGAGACCCAGTACTTC
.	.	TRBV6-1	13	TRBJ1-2	CASSEAPIYGYTF	TGTGCCAGCAGTGAGGCGCCGATCTATGGCTACACCTTC
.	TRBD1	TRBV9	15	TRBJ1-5	CASSVGGQGGQPQHF	TGTGCCAGCAGCGTAGGGGGACAGGGAGGTCAGCCCCAGCATTTT
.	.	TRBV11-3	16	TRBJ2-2	CASSLGRVADTGELFF	TGTGCCAGCAGCTTGGGGCGGGTAGCGGACACCGGGGAGCTGTTTTTT
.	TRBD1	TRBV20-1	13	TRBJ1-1	CSASPTGGTEAFF	TGCAGTGCTAGTCCGACAGGGGGCACTGAAGCTTTCTTT
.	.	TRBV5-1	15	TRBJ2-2	CASSLEGGSTGELFF	TGCGCCAGCAGCTTGGAGGGGGGCAGCACCGGGGAGCTGTTTTTT
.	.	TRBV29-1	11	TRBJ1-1	CSTTAATEAFF	TGCAGCACGACAGCTGCGACTGAAGCTTTCTTT
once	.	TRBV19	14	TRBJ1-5	CASSMGQGWEPQHF	TGTGCCAGTAGTATGGGGCAGGGTTGGGAGCCCCAGCATTTT
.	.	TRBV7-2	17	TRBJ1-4	CASSPGGGAVINEKLFF	TGTGCCAGCAGCCCCGGAGGTGGGGCAGTTATTAATGAAAAACTGTTTTTT
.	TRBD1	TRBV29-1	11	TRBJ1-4	CSAGGDEKLFF	TGCAGCGCAGGGGGTGATGAAAAACTGTTTTTT
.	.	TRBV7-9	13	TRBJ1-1	CASSLEQNTEAFF	TGTGCCAGCAGCTTAGAACAGAACACTGAAGCTTTCTTT
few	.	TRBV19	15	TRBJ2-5	CASSILGPREETQYF	TGTGCCAGTAGTATTTTAGGTCCGAGAGAAGAGACCCAGTACTTC
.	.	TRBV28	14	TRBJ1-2	CASSLPGANNGYTF	TGTGCCAGCAGTTTACCAGGGGCGAATAATGGCTACACCTTC
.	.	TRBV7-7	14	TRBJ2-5	CASSLSTRGETQYF	TGTGCCAGCAGCTTATCAACCCGCGGGGAGACCCAGTACTTC
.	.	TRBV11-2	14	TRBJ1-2	CASSLDPGGAGYTF	TGTGCCAGCAGCTTAGATCCAGGTGGGGCTGGCTACACCTTC
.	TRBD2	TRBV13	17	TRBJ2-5	CASSPGLAGYQEETQYF	TGTGCCAGCAGCCCGGGACTAGCGGGCTATCAGGAGGAGACCCAGTACTTC
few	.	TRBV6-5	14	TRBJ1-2	CASSSLTAGSGYTF	TGTGCCAGCAGTTCTCTTACGGCAGGCTCTGGCTACACCTTC
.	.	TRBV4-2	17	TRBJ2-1	CASSQEHGAGRPYEQFF	TGTGCCAGCAGCCAAGAACATGGGGCGGGGCGTCCATATGAGCAGTTCTTC
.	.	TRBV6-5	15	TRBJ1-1	CASSPGTLIGTEAFF	TGTGCCAGCAGTCCCGGGACACTAATAGGCACTGAAGCTTTCTTT
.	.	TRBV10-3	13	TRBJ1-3	CAIKSQGGNTIYF	TGTGCCATCAAATCCCAGGGGGGAAACACCATATATTTT
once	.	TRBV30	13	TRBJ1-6	CAWSMTGLSPLHF	TGTGCCTGGAGTATGACAGGTCTTTCACCCCTCCACTTT